The 30 T cell receptor beta chains below come from one sample, sequenced in a study of OX40 agonist ivuxolimab in advanced cancers. Receptors were amplified or captured by the immunoSEQ multiplex PCR assay. Drawn from immuneACCESS, this table holds only the in-frame rearrangements with V and J called that TCRdb kept. Clones are partly lost; checked studies trace under half to an unresolved V gene and leave the rest unexplained. The sample has approximately 88,000 clones on record, more than 70% of them singletons. 0.25% to 0.35% of the sample is held by the ten biggest clonotypes. The sequenced sample was CD4+ or CD8+ T cells sorted from blood, obtained in a trial of the OX40 agonist ivuxolimab. Receptors were obtained from an adult with an advanced solid tumor such as melanoma, head and neck, liver or kidney cancer.

The genes are TRBV7-3 and TRBJ2-2; D unclear. Trimming took off 2 bases at V and 4 bases at J, with 5 bases between the two ends. The CDR3 runs to 13 residues. CDR1 SGHTA and CDR2 FQGTGA come from the germline V gene. CDR3 residues: CASSLYATGELFF. The CDR3 region has the DNA TGTGCCAGCAGCTTATACGCCACCGGGGAGCTGTTTTTT. Variable domain in full (rest from reference TRBV7-3 and TRBJ2-2): GAGVSQTPSNKVTEKGKYVELRCDPISGHTALYWYRQSLGQGPEFLIYFQGTGAADDSGLPNDRFFAVRPEGSVSTLKIQRTERGDSAVYLCASSLYATGELFFGEGSRLTVL.

This clone was seen a single time. The genes are TRBV7-8 and TRBJ2-7; 10 nucleotides align to TRBD2. Unmatched junction bases numbered 3, after V lost 0 bases and J lost 7 bases. The CDR3 runs to 14 residues. CDR1 is SGHVS, CDR2 FQNEAQ, per germline. In DNA, the CDR3 is TGTGCCAGCAGCTTAGCGGGACTAGCGTGGGAGCAGTACTTC. Translating it yields CASSLAGLAWEQYF.

The V call is TRBV5-6, the J call TRBJ1-2, with D possibly being TRBD1 (5 bases). This CDR3 is 13 amino acids long. CDR1 and CDR2 (germline): SGHDT, YYEEEE. V was trimmed by 4 bases and J by 12 bases, leaving 19 bases between them. This chain's CDR3 is CASSPPAIRDDTF. The CDR3 bases are TGTGCCAGCAGCCCACCGGCCATAAGGGACGACACCTTC.

This chain links TRBV7-2 with TRBJ2-7; D gene ambiguous. Trimming removed 5 bases at V and 3 bases at J, with 8 bases between. The CDR3 loop spans 12 amino acids. CDR1 SGHTA and CDR2 FQGNSA come from the germline V gene. The CDR3 here is CASSRGVYEQYF. CDR3 DNA: TGTGCCAGCAGCCGTGGGGTCTACGAGCAGTACTTC.

The gene calls are TRBV7-6 and TRBJ1-3; D is undetermined. V lost 5 bases, J lost 4 bases, and 18 bases lay in between. The CDR3 contains 16 residues. CDR1 is SGHVS and CDR2 is FNYEAQ in the germline V gene. The CDR3: CASSPTPWAGGNTIYF. CDR3 nucleotides: TGTGCCAGCAGCCCGACCCCCTGGGCGGGGGGAAACACCATATATTTT.

The chain has TRBV5-6 and TRBJ2-7, with a tentative D call TRBD2 (6 bases). The CDR3 spans 15 residues. Germline CDR1 and CDR2: SGHDT and YYEEEE. V dropped 5 bases and J dropped 2 bases, with 17 bases sitting between them. The CDR3 loop reads CASRLSGTGAYEQYF. For the CDR3, the DNA is TGTGCCAGCAGACTCTCCGGGACGGGGGCCTACGAGCAGTACTTC.

V usage is TRBV6-1 and J usage is TRBJ2-3, with TRBD2 matching over 11 bases. J gave up 6 bases and V 7 bases, and 6 bases lay outside the gene matches. CDR1 is MNHNS, CDR2 SASEGT, per germline. CDR3 length: 14 amino acids. In DNA, the CDR3 is TGTGCCAGCACGACTAGCGGGGTCTGGGATACGCAGTATTTT. Protein sequence: CASTTSGVWDTQYF.

This clone was seen only a few times. This chain links TRBV10-3 with TRBJ2-7, with unresolved D. Per the germline V gene, CDR1 is ENHRY and CDR2 is SYGVKD. This CDR3 spans 12 amino acids. V lost 3 bases and J 6 bases, leaving 9 bases between the germline ends. In DNA, the CDR3 is TGTGCCATCAGTGATGGGCAGTCCGAGCAGTACTTC. Protein product: CAISDGQSEQYF.

The V and J genes are TRBV11-3 and TRBJ2-7; 8 bases fit TRBD1. Trimming took 1 base from V and 1 from J; bases not matched to a gene: 3. There are 15 residues in the CDR3. Per the germline V gene, CDR1 is SGHNT and CDR2 is YENEEA. The CDR3 nucleotides are TGTGCCAGCAGCTTAGGCAGGGGGCGATCCTACGAGCAGTACTTC. Residues: CASSLGRGRSYEQYF.

The chain uses TRBV10-3 and TRBJ2-5; 10 nucleotides line up with TRBD2. Germline V gene sequence: CDR1 ENHRY, CDR2 SYGVKD. This CDR3 is built from 15 residues. Unmatched junction bases numbered 5, after V lost 3 bases and J lost 4 bases. CDR3 nucleotides: TGTGCCATCAGTGAAGCCGAGCGGGGGGGAGAGACCCAGTACTTC. It specifies CAISEAERGGETQYF.

The chain combines TRBV7-9 with TRBJ2-3; no firm D call. V shed 8 bases and J shed 1 base, with 7 bases lying between them. The germline V gene encodes CDR1 SEHNR and CDR2 FQNEAQ (reference sequence). The CDR3 is 12 residues long. CDR3 in DNA: TGTGCCAGCGCCCTACGCACAGATACGCAGTATTTT. Translating gives CASALRTDTQYF. Together with reference TRBV7-9 and TRBJ2-3, the CDR3 gives the full variable domain: DTGVSQNPRHKITKRGQNVTFRCDPISEHNRLYWYRQTLGQGPEFLTYFQNEAQLEKSRLLSDRFSAERPKGSFSTLEIQRTEQGDSAMYLCASALRTDTQYFGPGTRLTVL.

V gene TRBV13 combines with J gene TRBJ2-1, with 8 positions matching TRBD2. The CDR3 spans 15 residues. Germline loops: CDR1 PRHDT, CDR2 FYEKMQ (reference sequence). V lost 5 bases to trimming and J lost 7 bases; unmatched junction nucleotides: 10. CDR3 amino acids: CASSLSGGSRNEQFF. CDR3 bases: TGTGCCAGCAGCCTAAGCGGGGGATCAAGGAATGAGCAGTTCTTC.

This clone showed up just a few times. The CDR3 DNA reads TGTGCCAGCAGCATCGGGACAGATCAGCCCCAGCATTTT. This gives the protein CASSIGTDQPQHF. This rearrangement joins TRBV13 to TRBJ1-5; 7 positions match TRBD1. Germline V gives CDR1 PRHDT, CDR2 FYEKMQ (reference sequence). The trim removed 5 bases at V and 5 bases at J, leaving 3 bases unmatched. The CDR3 is made up of 13 amino acids. Complete variable domain (other parts from reference TRBV13 and TRBJ1-5): AAGVIQSPRHLIKEKRETATLKCYPIPRHDTVYWYQQGPGQDPQFLISFYEKMQSDKGSIPDRFSAQQFSDYHSELNMSSLELGDSALYFCASSIGTDQPQHFGDGTRLSIL.

This clone was detected only a few times. V gene TRBV11-2 combines with J gene TRBJ1-2, with a weak D call TRBD1 (6 bases). Germline V lookup: CDR1 SGHAT, CDR2 FQNNGV. The V gene lost 5 bases and the J gene lost 8 bases, with 21 bases spanning the gap. This CDR3 region has 15 residues. CDR3 region: CASSPLQGRLGGYTF. CDR3 DNA: TGTGCCAGCAGCCCGTTACAGGGACGTTTAGGGGGCTACACCTTC.

The genes are TRBV4-3 and TRBJ1-2; D call uncertain. Trimming pared 0 bases from V and 4 bases from J, leaving 12 bases between. Germline loops: CDR1 LGHNA, CDR2 YSLEER. The CDR3 is 15 residues long. DNA of the CDR3: TGCGCCAGCAGCCAAGATGCCCCGACGGGCTATGGCTACACCTTC. Translation gives CASSQDAPTGYGYTF.

The chain links TRBV30 to TRBJ1-1; TRBD1 is a possible D gene (6 bases). CDR1 is GTSNPN and CDR2 is SVGIG in the germline V gene (reference sequence). V was pared by 4 bases and J by 6 bases, with 15 bases between. The CDR3 runs 13 residues. For the CDR3, the DNA is TGTGCCTGGACCCCCACGACAGGATCTGAAGCTTTCTTT. Protein: CAWTPTTGSEAFF. The whole variable domain, remainder taken from reference TRBV30 and TRBJ1-1, is SQTIHQWPATLVQPVGSPLSLECTVEGTSNPNLYWYRQAAGRGLQLLFYSVGIGQISSEVPQNLSASRPQDRQFILSSKKLLLSDSGFYLCAWTPTTGSEAFFGQGTRLTVV.

This chain uses TRBV4-3 with TRBJ2-3, with D perhaps TRBD1 (5 bases). The CDR3 loop spans 12 amino acids. Deletions cut 0 bases from V and 7 bases from J, with 5 bases between. CDR1 is LGHNA, CDR2 YSLEER, per germline. In nucleotides, the CDR3 is TGCGCCAGCAGCCAAGAGGACAATACGCAGTATTTT. Translating it yields CASSQEDNTQYF.

J is TRBJ1-1 and V is TRBV6-5, with D uncertain. This CDR3 comprises 13 residues. The germline gives CDR1 MNHEY, CDR2 SVGAGI. The V end was cut by 2 bases, the J end by 0 bases, with 4 bases between. CDR3 coding DNA: TGTGCCAGCAGTTACGCCATGAACACTGAAGCTTTCTTT. Its protein is CASSYAMNTEAFF.

The chain employs TRBV5-1 and TRBJ2-5; D is possibly TRBD1 or TRBD2 (6 bases each). This CDR3 is built from 15 residues. Per the germline V gene, CDR1 is SGHRS and CDR2 is YFSETQ. The ends were cut back, 0 bases at V and 4 bases at J, with 13 bases in the middle. The CDR3 DNA reads as TGCGCCAGCAGCTTGGGACTAGGAGGGGGAGAGACCCAGTACTTC. This encodes CASSLGLGGGETQYF.

The chain joins TRBV25-1 to TRBJ2-5, with 8 nucleotides matching TRBD1. From germline, CDR1 is MGHDK and CDR2 SYGVNS. With V trimmed by 6 bases and J by 1 base, 1 base remained unmatched. This CDR3 contains 13 residues. The DNA of the CDR3 is TGTGCCAGCAGACAGGGGGTCCAAGAGACCCAGTACTTC. Translation gives CASRQGVQETQYF.

This chain links TRBV5-1 with TRBJ2-2; 7 nucleotides align to TRBD1. Trimming removed 0 bases from V and 2 bases from J; junction bases left unmatched: 1. CDR1 and CDR2 from the germline V gene are SGHRS and YFSETQ. This CDR3 comprises 15 residues. CDR3 loop: CASSLDRGNTGELFF. Written as DNA, the CDR3 is TGCGCCAGCAGCTTGGACAGGGGTAACACCGGGGAGCTGTTTTTT.

V usage is TRBV4-1 and J usage is TRBJ1-3; 7 bases fit TRBD1. Losses at the gene ends were 0 bases for V and 1 base for J; bases not matched to a gene: 12. The CDR3 spans 19 residues. The germline V gene encodes CDR1 MGHRA and CDR2 YSYEKL. Here the CDR3 reads CASSQDIATGSLSGNTIYF. In nucleotides, the CDR3 is TGCGCCAGCAGCCAAGATATTGCGACAGGGTCTCTTTCTGGAAACACCATATATTTT.

This sequence joins TRBV18 and TRBJ2-5; D not certain. V shed 5 bases and J shed 1 base, with 2 bases lying between them. The CDR3 has 11 amino acids. Germline assignment: CDR1 KGHSH and CDR2 LQKENI. CDR3 sequence: CASSFQETQYF. CDR3 nucleotides: TGTGCCAGCTCATTCCAAGAGACCCAGTACTTC. Combining the CDR3 with reference TRBV18 and TRBJ2-5 gives the whole variable domain NAGVMQNPRHLVRRRGQEARLRCSPMKGHSHVYWYRQLPEEGLKFMVYLQKENIIDESGMPKERFSAEFPKEGPSILRIQQVVRGDSAAYFCASSFQETQYFGPGTRLLVL.

This clone was observed a single time. This chain connects TRBV5-4 to TRBJ2-2; 9 bases are shared with TRBD2. After removal of 4 bases from V and 6 bases from J, the junction contained 7 bases not matched to a gene. The CDR3 runs 15 residues. Per germline, CDR1 SGHNT and CDR2 YYREEE (reference sequence). Here the CDR3 DNA reads TGTGCCAGCAGCCGGGGCGGGGGGGCACCCGGGGAGCTGTTTTTT. Translating it yields CASSRGGGAPGELFF.

The chain is built from TRBV7-8 and TRBJ1-1, with D uncertain. Trimming removed 5 bases at V and 3 bases at J, with 16 bases between. The CDR3 runs to 15 residues. Germline V gene lookup returns CDR1 SGHVS and CDR2 FQNEAQ. The chain's CDR3 is CASSGSPTDYTEAFF. CDR3 bases: TGTGCCAGCAGCGGTTCTCCGACTGATTACACTGAAGCTTTCTTT.

In this sample, this clone turned up a few times. This rearrangement joins TRBV9 to TRBJ1-1, with 7 positions matching TRBD1. This CDR3 spans 14 amino acids. V lost 0 bases and J lost 10; bases outside the gene matches: 9. Per germline, CDR1 SGDLS and CDR2 YYNGEE. Here the CDR3 DNA reads TGTGCCAGCAGCGTAGCTACTTCAGGGGGGGTAGCTTTCTTT. Translating gives CASSVATSGGVAFF.

V is TRBV6-6 and J is TRBJ2-3; 9 nucleotides match TRBD1. The CDR3 loop spans 13 amino acids. From germline, CDR1 is MNHNY and CDR2 SVGAGI (reference sequence). V lost 10 bases, J lost 0 bases, and 2 bases stayed unmatched. Written as DNA, the CDR3 is TGTGCCACAGGGACAGGGAGCACAGATACGCAGTATTTT. Protein: CATGTGSTDTQYF.

The sample holds one count of this clone. The chain has TRBV2 and TRBJ1-1; D perhaps matches TRBD1 (6 bases). Between the trimmed V and J ends, which lost 7 bases and 1 base, there was a span of 16 bases. This CDR3 spans 15 amino acids. CDR1 is SNHLY, CDR2 FYNNEI, per germline. This CDR3 reads CASNNQGGANTEAFF. The CDR3 coding sequence is TGTGCCAGCAATAATCAAGGGGGGGCGAACACTGAAGCTTTCTTT.

This chain joins TRBV9 and TRBJ2-1, with TRBD2 identical over 8 bases. The V gene's germline CDR1 is SGDLS and CDR2 YYNGEE. The CDR3 contains 16 residues. J was trimmed by 4 bases and V by 0 bases; bases with no gene match: 6. CDR3 sequence (DNA): TGTGCCAGCAGCGTAGAACCGGGGGGGCGGTACAATGAGCAGTTCTTC. Translation: CASSVEPGGRYNEQFF.

This chain connects TRBV15 to TRBJ1-1; D gene uncertain. CDR3 size: 13 residues. V shed 0 bases and J shed 1 base, with 3 bases lying between them. The V gene's germline CDR1 is LNHNV and CDR2 YYDKDF (reference sequence). The CDR3 DNA is TGTGCCACCAGCAGAGAACAGAACACTGAAGCTTTCTTT. Translated: CATSREQNTEAFF.